This T cell receptor (beta chain) stems from a study of T cell responses to AZD1222 COVID-19 vaccine. This clone was picked up a small number of times. Generated by immunoSEQ multiplex PCR, the TCRdb table keeps only in-frame clones and is missing some. The sample carries tens of thousands of clones, under 95% recorded once. The germline CDR1 and CDR2 sequences are LGHDT and YNNKEL (reference sequence). J lost 0 bases, V lost 3 bases, and 8 bases had no gene match. The CDR3 is made up of 16 amino acids. This specimen was peripheral blood, taken on day 0 of AZD1222 vaccination. The receptor was derived from an adult in good health. This sequence joins TRBV3-1 (or the pseudogene TRBV3-2) and TRBJ2-7; 7 bases match TRBD1. The CDR3: CASSQSTGANSYEQYF. As DNA, the CDR3 is TGTGCCAGCAGCCAGTCAACAGGGGCAAACTCCTACGAGCAGTACTTC.